This section outlines one TCR beta chain sequence together with its context. Its antigen remains unidentified. The source of the sample is a study of T cell responses to AZD1222 COVID-19 vaccine. The data were produced by immunoSEQ multiplex PCR, yet TCRdb's version contains in-frame clones alone and is incomplete. The sample shows more than 150,000 clones, around 86% of them seen only once. Study results and limitations: Repertoire samples came only from after the peak T cell response. Epitopes outside B.1.351 and B.1.1.7 mutated regions reportedly drew nearly half of spike TCRs. White British ancestry dominated among donors, who included more females, and clonal diversity was possibly underestimated.

V dropped 7 bases and J dropped 3; count of bases not matched to a gene: 11. The CDR3 is 16 residues long. From germline, CDR1 is SNHLY and CDR2 FYNNEI. The chain recombines TRBV2 with TRBJ1-5, with 8 bases fitting TRBD1. This sequence was found in an adult in good health. This material consisted of peripheral blood, taken on day 0 of MenACWY control vaccination. The CDR3 spells CASNAVWTGINQPQHF. The DNA for the CDR3 is TGTGCCAGCAATGCAGTGTGGACAGGGATCAATCAGCCCCAGCATTTT.